These 17 T cell receptor beta chains were all obtained from the same sample, sequenced in a study of shared clonotypes between healthy human individuals. The assay was immunoSEQ multiplex PCR, and TCRdb's table has in-frame clones only and misses some. The repertoire includes roughly 1.4 million clones, 98% to 99% of them detected once, and 0.36% sits in the top ten. Sequenced material: naive CD4+ T cells sorted from blood. Subset denoted: CD45RA+ positively selected. The receptors here all came from a man aged 30 to 39 in good health.

The rearrangement joins TRBV9 to TRBJ2-7, with D tentatively TRBD2 (5 bases). The CDR3 consists of 16 residues. Trimming pared 3 bases from V and 0 bases from J, leaving 16 bases between. Germline CDR1 reads SGDLS; CDR2 reads YYNGEE. CDR3 amino acids: CASSAGGVIPSYEQYF. The CDR3, as DNA: TGTGCCAGCAGCGCCGGAGGCGTAATCCCCTCCTACGAGCAGTACTTC.

This sequence joins TRBV4-3 and TRBJ2-7; D is perhaps TRBD1 (5 bases). Germline CDR1 LGHNA, CDR2 YSLEER. Trimming removed 5 bases at V and 2 bases at J, with 19 bases between. CDR3 length: 16 amino acids. This CDR3 reads CASSKAVTGLTYEQYF. CDR3 coding DNA: TGCGCCAGCAGCAAAGCCGTCACAGGATTAACCTACGAGCAGTACTTC.

The count of this clone is one. The V gene is TRBV5-4, the J gene TRBJ2-5, with 9 bases fitting TRBD2. Germline trimming cut 1 base from V and 1 base from J; bases unmatched to any gene: 2. This CDR3 has 15 residues. CDR1 SGHNT and CDR2 YYREEE come from the germline V gene (reference sequence). As DNA, the CDR3 is TGTGCCAGCAGCTTGTTGACTAGCGGCCAAGAGACCCAGTACTTC. Protein sequence: CASSLLTSGQETQYF.

The V gene is TRBV13, the J gene TRBJ2-1, with 9 bases that match TRBD1. Trimming cost V 2 bases and J 0 bases; bases outside gene matches: 2. The CDR3 loop spans 16 amino acids. Per germline, CDR1 PRHDT and CDR2 FYEKMQ (reference sequence). CDR3 in DNA: TGTGCCAGCAGCTTACGGACAGGGGTCTCCTACAATGAGCAGTTCTTC. Translated: CASSLRTGVSYNEQFF.

The rearrangement links TRBV5-1 to TRBJ2-1; D is undetermined. CDR1 SGHRS and CDR2 YFSETQ come from the germline V gene. The germline V and J ends were trimmed by 2 bases and 3 bases, with 9 bases remaining between them. This CDR3 has 14 residues. The CDR3 reads CASSLSSNYNEQFF. CDR3 in DNA: TGCGCCAGCAGCTTATCGTCCAACTACAATGAGCAGTTCTTC.

J is TRBJ2-1 and V is TRBV6-6; 7 bases match TRBD1. J was trimmed by 3 bases and V by 5 bases; bases with no gene match: 10. The germline CDR1 and CDR2 sequences are MNHNY and SVGAGI (reference sequence). This CDR3 has 16 residues. The CDR3 nucleotides are TGTGCCAGCAGTCGTCCTACCGGGACAGACTACAATGAGCAGTTCTTC. It translates to CASSRPTGTDYNEQFF.

The V call is TRBV6-5, the J call TRBJ2-7, with D possibly TRBD2 on 8 matching bases. In germline, CDR1 is MNHEY, CDR2 SVGAGI. Trimming left V 2 bases short and J 3 bases short, with 17 bases between. The CDR3 is 16 amino acids. For the CDR3, the DNA is TGTGCCAGCAGTTACACGGGGGGGGACAGTAGCTACGAGCAGTACTTC. This translates into CASSYTGGDSSYEQYF.

The genes are TRBV19 and TRBJ2-1; D perhaps matches TRBD1 (5 bases). Germline CDR1 and CDR2: LNHDA and SQIVND (reference sequence). V was pared by 7 bases and J by 4 bases, with 17 bases between. This CDR3 has 15 amino acids. The CDR3 DNA follows: TGTGCCAGTATCCAGCAGGCAGGGCTGTACAATGAGCAGTTCTTC. It translates to CASIQQAGLYNEQFF.

The chain links TRBV19 to TRBJ2-3, with D perhaps being TRBD1 or TRBD2 (5 bases each). The CDR3 is 16 residues long. The germline V gene has CDR1 LNHDA and CDR2 SQIVND (reference sequence). Trimming removed 8 bases at V and 9 bases at J, with 27 bases between. Here the CDR3 DNA reads TGTGCCAGTTCCGGGGTCCGGGGCCGACGCATTCAGACGCAGTATTTT. This encodes CASSGVRGRRIQTQYF.

This rearrangement joins TRBV10-3 to TRBJ2-7; 11 bases are shared with TRBD1. Germline V CDR1 and CDR2: ENHRY, SYGVKD. V gave up 3 bases and J gave up 5 bases; unmatched junction bases: 6. This CDR3 has 15 residues. CDR3 coding DNA: TGTGCCATCAGTGAAATAGGGACAGGGGGTGACGAGCAGTACTTC. It yields the protein CAISEIGTGGDEQYF.

The V and J genes are TRBV10-2 and TRBJ2-1; maybe TRBD2 (6 bases). The V end was cut by 6 bases, the J end by 0 bases, with 27 bases between. CDR1 is WSHSY, CDR2 SAAADI, per germline. The CDR3 sequence is 20 residues long. CDR3 DNA sequence: TGCGCCAGCAGCGGGGTTACCTTGGGCCTAGCGACGAGCTCCTACAATGAGCAGTTCTTC. Translated: CASSGVTLGLATSSYNEQFF.

This sequence joins TRBV30 and TRBJ2-7; 8 bases are shared with TRBD1. V was clipped by 3 bases and J by 5 bases; unmatched bases: 9. The germline V gene encodes CDR1 GTSNPN and CDR2 SVGIG (reference sequence). This CDR3 comprises 14 residues. CDR3 amino acids: CAWRSGTGFDEQYF. Here the CDR3 DNA reads TGTGCCTGGAGGTCCGGGACAGGTTTCGACGAGCAGTACTTC.

J is TRBJ2-5 and V is TRBV27; D is uncertain. The V end was cut by 5 bases, the J end by 1 base, with 8 bases between. The CDR3 is made up of 13 amino acids. Germline V gene data show CDR1 as MNHEY and CDR2 as SMNVEV (reference sequence). The CDR3 region is CASSPRLQETQYF. CDR3 bases: TGTGCCAGCAGTCCCCGCCTCCAAGAGACCCAGTACTTC.

The J gene is TRBJ2-4, the V gene TRBV11-2, with TRBD2 matching 10 bases. Germline CDR1 reads SGHAT; CDR2 reads FQNNGV. J was trimmed by 4 bases and V by 6 bases; bases with no gene match: 15. The CDR3 has 18 residues. CDR3 sequence: CASSFGRGLATTKNIQYF. The CDR3 DNA reads as TGTGCCAGCAGTTTTGGCCGGGGACTAGCGACAACGAAAAACATTCAGTACTTC. Together with reference TRBV11-2 and TRBJ2-4, the CDR3 gives the full variable domain: EAGVAQSPRYKIIEKRQSVAFWCNPISGHATLYWYQQILGQGPKLLIQFQNNGVVDDSQLPKDRFSAERLKGVDSTLKIQPAKLEDSAVYLCASSFGRGLATTKNIQYFGAGTRLSVL.

The chain couples TRBV5-1 to TRBJ2-2; 11 bases match TRBD2. The germline gives CDR1 SGHRS, CDR2 YFSETQ. This CDR3 has 18 residues. V was clipped by 1 base and J by 0 bases; unmatched bases: 5. The CDR3 sequence is CASSLLSTSGANTGELFF. CDR3 coding DNA: TGCGCCAGCAGCTTGCTTTCGACTAGCGGGGCGAACACCGGGGAGCTGTTTTTT.

The chain recombines TRBV7-8 with TRBJ1-5; D is unresolved. Germline loops: CDR1 SGHVS, CDR2 FQNEAQ. The CDR3 totals 15 residues. Deletions cut 2 bases from V and 3 bases from J, with 11 bases between. CDR3 DNA: TGTGCCAGCAGCTTAACGTTAGGGCCCAATCAGCCCCAGCATTTT. Translation gives CASSLTLGPNQPQHF. The entire variable domain, with the rest obtained from reference TRBV7-8 and TRBJ1-5, is as follows: GAGVSQSPRYKVAKRGQDVALRCDPISGHVSLFWYQQALGQGPEFLTYFQNEAQLDKSGLPSDRFFAERPEGSVSTLKIQRTQQEDSAVYLCASSLTLGPNQPQHFGDGTRLSIL.

The V and J genes are TRBV5-4 and TRBJ2-5, with D possibly matching TRBD1 (6 bases). Between the trimmed V and J ends, which lost 4 bases and 0 bases, there was a span of 19 bases. CDR1 and CDR2 (germline): SGHNT, YYREEE (reference sequence). The CDR3 has 17 amino acids. The CDR3 nucleotides read TGTGCCAGCAGCGCTCCGGGACACCCGAAATACCAAGAGACCCAGTACTTC. Amino acid sequence: CASSAPGHPKYQETQYF.